This T cell receptor (beta chain) was recovered during a study of cytotoxic CD8 clonotypes in ibrutinib-treated CLL. The trim removed 5 bases at V and 0 bases at J, leaving 4 bases unmatched. The CDR3 runs 14 residues. From germline, CDR1 is SGHVS and CDR2 FNYEAQ. The method was immunoSEQ multiplex PCR; TCRdb's version includes in-frame clones alone and lacks a portion of them. The data hold more than 200,000 clones, with less than 75% observed a single time. This rearrangement joins TRBV7-6 to TRBJ2-7; 7 nucleotides agree with TRBD1. Here the sequenced sample was PBMCs, taken after 24 months of ibrutinib treatment. The receptor was derived from a human donor with chronic lymphocytic leukemia. The CDR3 DNA reads TGTGCCAGCAGCCGAGGGGGCCCCTCCTACGAGCAGTACTTC. Encoded protein: CASSRGGPSYEQYF.